A single TCR beta chain is shown here with its context. This clone has a single count. Its antigen target is currently unknown. Base qualities are not at hand, and no much larger clone is one base apart. The sample comes from a study of blood T cell repertoires in COVID-19 (dated by TCRdb to about 2020). Describing the broader study: The collaborator samples originated in the United States, Italy and Spain and spanned the acute and convalescent phases of COVID-19. A freely available public database, intended as a resource for researchers studying the immune response to SARS-CoV-2, is where the repertoires were released. The sample metadata nearly always contained a de-identified subject ID, COVID-19 status, age in years and sex. The samples were drawn from two sources: the first 160 participants of the ongoing ImmuneRACE study, and over 1,000 subjects contributed by 6 global collaborators. The material from the prospective study consisted of cDNA or gDNA derived from T cells, B-cell-depleted T cells, or PBMCs. Subjects who had been exposed to COVID-19, were actively infected with it, or had recovered from it provided the deeply sampled blood TCRbeta repertoires that made up the dataset. Where available, HLA class I and class II types were taken from metadata supplied by the sample provider and were not determined by assay-based typing. What the research found in general, with its limitations: Clinical and demographic metadata were provided uncurated, with the amount varying by source and participant.

TCRbeta CDR3 regions were amplified from genomic DNA by means of the immunoSEQ Assay, a bias-controlled multiplex PCR. Under the source paper's analysis protocol: Nucleated cell counts per sample were estimated from amplification of reference gene primers within the assay. Sequence reads were collapsed and filtered to measure the absolute abundance of every unique TCRbeta CDR3 rearrangement. For each sample, productive Simpson clonality was calculated as the square root of Simpson's diversity index across productive rearrangements. As stored in TCRdb, this immuneACCESS dataset retains in-frame rearrangements with V and J assigned. A fraction of the clones does not appear; measured against another copy, unresolved V genes explain less than half of the discrepancy, and the remainder lacks a known reason. The DNA gave D and trimming, while V, J and clone size come from that table. The sample includes 180,000 or so clones, with more than 70% observed a single time. Clones ranked in the top ten supply about 6.3% of the sample.

Participants in the prospective study were aged about 18 to 89 years, lived in 24 United States geographic areas, and enrolled through a virtual design. In the prospective study, cohorts were assigned on the basis of participant-reported clinical history obtained from a screening survey and a study questionnaire. ImmuneRACE Cohort 3 recovered participants were defined by two consecutive negative NP/OP PCR tests, healthcare professional clearance, or symptom resolution. In the prospective study, mobile phlebotomists collected whole blood, serum and a nasopharyngeal or oropharyngeal swab from each participant. Prospective study participants could optionally give additional blood draws and questionnaires over an approximately two-month period. Blood samples from the prospective study were shipped frozen or at room temperature prior to DNA extraction. The CDR3 runs 14 residues from the cysteine to the phenylalanine. The only DNA kept is the CDR3, 42 bases in frame from the first base. From a lookup of the germline V gene, CDR1 and CDR2 are SGDLS and YYNGEE. A distance of 12 bases separates the germline ends of V and J, which lose 0 bases and 6 bases respectively.

The sample was PBMCs or T cells enriched from blood (not recorded which). Recombination linked TRBV9 to TRBJ1-2; the D gene cannot be named for sure. The TCR comes from a man between 40 and 49 years old who had recovered from COVID-19. The sequence in DNA is TGTGCCAGCAGCGTAGGGCTCCTCGGGGATGGCTACACCTTC. It translates to CASSVGLLGDGYTF.